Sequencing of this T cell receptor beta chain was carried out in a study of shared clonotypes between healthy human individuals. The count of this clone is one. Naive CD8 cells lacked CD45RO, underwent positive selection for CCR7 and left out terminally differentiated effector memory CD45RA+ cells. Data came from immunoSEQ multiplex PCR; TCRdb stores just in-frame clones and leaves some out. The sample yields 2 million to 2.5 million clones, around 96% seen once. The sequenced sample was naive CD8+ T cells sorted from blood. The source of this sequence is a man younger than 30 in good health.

The CDR3 region has the DNA TGTGCCAGCAGCGTGGTAGCGGGTGCCAATGGAGAGACCCAGTACTTC. Translated, it gives CASSVVAGANGETQYF. The rearrangement links TRBV9 to TRBJ2-5; TRBD2 matches 7 bases. The CDR3 sequence is 16 residues long. The V and J ends lost 2 bases and 4 bases, in that order; junction bases with no gene match: 11. Germline CDR1 and CDR2: SGDLS and YYNGEE.